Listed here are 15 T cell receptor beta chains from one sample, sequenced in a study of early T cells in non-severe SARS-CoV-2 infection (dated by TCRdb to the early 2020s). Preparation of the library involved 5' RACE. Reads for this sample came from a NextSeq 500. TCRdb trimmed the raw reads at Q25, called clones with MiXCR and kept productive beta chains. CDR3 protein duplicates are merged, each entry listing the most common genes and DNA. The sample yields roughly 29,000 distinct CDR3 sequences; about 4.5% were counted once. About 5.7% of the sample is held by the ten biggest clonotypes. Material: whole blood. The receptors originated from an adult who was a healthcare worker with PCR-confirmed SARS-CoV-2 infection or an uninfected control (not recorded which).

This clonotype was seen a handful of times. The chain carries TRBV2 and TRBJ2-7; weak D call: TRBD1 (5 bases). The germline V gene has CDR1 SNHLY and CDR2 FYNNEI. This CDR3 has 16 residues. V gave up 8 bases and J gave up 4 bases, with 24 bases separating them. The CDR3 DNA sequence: TGTGCCAGCCCCTATGCCGGACACCGTACACTTTACGAGCAGTACTTC. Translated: CASPYAGHRTLYEQYF.

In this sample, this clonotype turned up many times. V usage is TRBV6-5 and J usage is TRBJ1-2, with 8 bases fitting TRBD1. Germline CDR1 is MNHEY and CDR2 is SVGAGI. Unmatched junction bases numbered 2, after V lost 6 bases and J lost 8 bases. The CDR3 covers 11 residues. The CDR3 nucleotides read TGTGCCAGCAGGGGACAGGCAGGCTACACCTTC. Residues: CASRGQAGYTF.

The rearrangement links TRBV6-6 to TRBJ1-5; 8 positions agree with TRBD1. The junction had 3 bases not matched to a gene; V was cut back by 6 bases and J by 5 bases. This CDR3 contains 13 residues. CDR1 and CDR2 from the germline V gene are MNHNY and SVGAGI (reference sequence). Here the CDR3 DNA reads TGTGCCAGCAGGGTACAGGGGGATCAGCCCCAGCATTTT. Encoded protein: CASRVQGDQPQHF.

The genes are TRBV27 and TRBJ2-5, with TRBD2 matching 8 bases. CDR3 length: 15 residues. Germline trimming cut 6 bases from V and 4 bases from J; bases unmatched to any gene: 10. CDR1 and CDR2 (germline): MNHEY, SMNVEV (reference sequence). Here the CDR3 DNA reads TGTGCCAGCAGGGATACCGGACTAGCCAGAGAGACCCAGTACTTC. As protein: CASRDTGLARETQYF.

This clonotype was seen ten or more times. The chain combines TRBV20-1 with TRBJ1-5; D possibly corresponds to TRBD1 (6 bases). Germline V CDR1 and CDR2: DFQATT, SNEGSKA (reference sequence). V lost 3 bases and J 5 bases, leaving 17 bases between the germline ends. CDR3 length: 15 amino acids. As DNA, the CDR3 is TGCAGTGCTAGTAAGGCAGGGGCGTATGATCAGCCCCAGCATTTT. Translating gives CSASKAGAYDQPQHF.

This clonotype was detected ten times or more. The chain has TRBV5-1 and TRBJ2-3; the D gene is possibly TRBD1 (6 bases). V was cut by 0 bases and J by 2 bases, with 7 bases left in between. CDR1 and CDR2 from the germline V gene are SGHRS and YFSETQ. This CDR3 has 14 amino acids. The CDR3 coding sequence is TGCGCCAGCAGCTTGGGACAGGACACAGATACGCAGTATTTT. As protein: CASSLGQDTDTQYF. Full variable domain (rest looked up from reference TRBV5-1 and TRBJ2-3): KAGVTQTPRYLIKTRGQQVTLSCSPISGHRSVSWYQQTPGQGLQFLFEYFSETQRNKGNFPGRFSGRQFSNSRSEMNVSTLELGDSALYLCASSLGQDTDTQYFGPGTRLTVL.

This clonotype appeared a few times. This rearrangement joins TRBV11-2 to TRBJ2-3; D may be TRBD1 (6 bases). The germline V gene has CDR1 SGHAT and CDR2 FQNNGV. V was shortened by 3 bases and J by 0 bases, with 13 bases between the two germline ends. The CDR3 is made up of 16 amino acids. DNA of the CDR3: TGTGCCAGCAGCTTCCCCGGGACACCTAGCACAGATACGCAGTATTTT. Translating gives CASSFPGTPSTDTQYF.

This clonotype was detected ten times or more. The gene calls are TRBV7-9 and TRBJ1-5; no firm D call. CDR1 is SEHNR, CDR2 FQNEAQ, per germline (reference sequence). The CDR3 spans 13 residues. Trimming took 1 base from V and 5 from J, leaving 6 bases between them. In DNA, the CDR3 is TGTGCCAGCAGCTTAGACCCCGATCAGCCCCAGCATTTT. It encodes CASSLDPDQPQHF.

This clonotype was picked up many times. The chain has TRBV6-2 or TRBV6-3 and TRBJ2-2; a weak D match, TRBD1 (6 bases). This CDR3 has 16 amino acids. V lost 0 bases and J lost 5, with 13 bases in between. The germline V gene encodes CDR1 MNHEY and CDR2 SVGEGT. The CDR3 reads CASSYSLGAPTGELFF. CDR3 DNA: TGTGCCAGCAGTTACTCGTTGGGGGCGCCTACCGGGGAGCTGTTTTTT.

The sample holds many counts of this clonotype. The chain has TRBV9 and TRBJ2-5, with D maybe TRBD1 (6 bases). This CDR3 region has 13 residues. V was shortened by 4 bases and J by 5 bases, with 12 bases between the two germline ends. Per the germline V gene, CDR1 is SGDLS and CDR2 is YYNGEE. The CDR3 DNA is TGTGCCAGCAGCCCAGGGGTATTTGAGACCCAGTACTTC. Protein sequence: CASSPGVFETQYF.

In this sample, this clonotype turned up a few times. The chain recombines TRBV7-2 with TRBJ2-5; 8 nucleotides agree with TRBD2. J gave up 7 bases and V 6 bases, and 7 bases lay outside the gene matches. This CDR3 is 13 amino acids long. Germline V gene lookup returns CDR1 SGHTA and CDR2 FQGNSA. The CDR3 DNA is TGTGCCAGCAGTGGTAGCGGGACTGTGACCCAGTACTTC. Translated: CASSGSGTVTQYF.

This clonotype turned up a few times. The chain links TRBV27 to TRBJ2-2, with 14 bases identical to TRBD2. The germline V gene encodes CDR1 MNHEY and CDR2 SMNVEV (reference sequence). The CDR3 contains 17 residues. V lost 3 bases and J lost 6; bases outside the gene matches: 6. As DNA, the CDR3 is TGTGCCAGCAGTTTTGGGGGACTAGCGGGAGTTCCCGGGGAGCTGTTTTTT. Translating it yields CASSFGGLAGVPGELFF.

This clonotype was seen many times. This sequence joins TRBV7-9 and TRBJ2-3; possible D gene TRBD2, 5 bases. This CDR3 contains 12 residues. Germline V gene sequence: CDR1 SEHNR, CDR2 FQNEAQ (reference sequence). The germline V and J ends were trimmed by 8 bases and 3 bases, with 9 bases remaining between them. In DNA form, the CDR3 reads TGTGCCAGCGGAAGGGAGACAGATACGCAGTATTTT. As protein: CASGRETDTQYF.

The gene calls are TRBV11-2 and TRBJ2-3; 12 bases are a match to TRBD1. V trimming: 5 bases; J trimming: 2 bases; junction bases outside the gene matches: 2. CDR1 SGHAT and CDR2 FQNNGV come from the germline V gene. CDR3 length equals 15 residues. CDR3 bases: TGTGCCAGCAGCCGGGACAGGGGGCCCACAGATACGCAGTATTTT. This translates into CASSRDRGPTDTQYF.

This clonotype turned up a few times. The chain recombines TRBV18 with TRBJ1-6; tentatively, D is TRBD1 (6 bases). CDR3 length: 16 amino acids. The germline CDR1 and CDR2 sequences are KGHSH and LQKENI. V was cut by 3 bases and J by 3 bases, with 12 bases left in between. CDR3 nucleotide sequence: TGTGCCAGCTCACCCCAGACAGGCCTCTATAATTCACCCCTCCACTTT. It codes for CASSPQTGLYNSPLHF.